This TCR beta chain was documented in a study of beta chain features in type 1 diabetes. To note about this clone: Its target is unknown.

Every isolated RNA sample was fully reverse transcribed, so sequencing captured expressed TCRB transcripts. Profiling relied on immunoSEQ multiplex PCR, and the TCRdb table lists in-frame clones only, not all of them. This sample has hundreds of thousands of clones; over 10% occur once, and the top ten carry roughly 0.022%. V lost 8 bases and J lost 3; bases outside the gene matches: 10. The CDR3 length is 15 residues. Looked up from germline, CDR1 is MGHDK and CDR2 is SYGVNS. General study results and limits: There were fewer insertions and more deletions at the VDJ junctions of type 1 diabetes patients. Patients with Type 1 diabetes showed moderately but significantly shorter TCRB CDR3s in all four CD4+ subsets. Whatever favoring of shorter templates PCR might show would apply equally to patients and controls. For TCRB rearrangement, an influence of HLA type remained unresolved here.

This clonotype was sampled from a man between 18 and 29 years old with type 1 diabetes. Sequencing used naive CD4+ T cells from blood. The V call is TRBV25-1, the J call TRBJ2-5; 9 bases map to TRBD2. The CDR3 is CASGPRGGGKETQYF. Written as DNA, the CDR3 is TGTGCCAGCGGGCCGCGGGGGGGTGGAAAAGAGACCCAGTACTTC. Supplemented by reference TRBV25-1 and TRBJ2-5, the full variable domain reads EADIYQTPRYLVIGTGKKITLECSQTMGHDKMYWYQQDPGMELHLIHYSYGVNSTEKGDLSSESTVSRIRTEHFPLTLESARPSHTSQYLCASGPRGGGKETQYFGPGTRLLVL.